The rows below give T cell receptor beta chains drawn from one sample of a study of T-cell memory formation after mild COVID-19. TCRdb passed the 5' RACE reads through MiXCR, listing each CDR3 protein once. The sample has roughly 250,000 distinct CDR3 sequences; 16% are singletons. Sequenced input: PBMCs or a T cell subset sorted from them (not recorded which). The receptors were sampled from a young man who had mild COVID-19 (a few samples of this study predate the infection). Cell type and time point are not known. Both conserved end residues are part of each CDR3. Each record gives: J gene, V gene, clone size, CDR3 protein. For some rows the clone size is stated as once, few or many, or as a class when expanded; others skip it.

TRBJ2-1 | TRBV5-5 | . | CASSLDGQGWNEQFF
TRBJ1-4 | TRBV5-5 | . | CASSLSIRGLDEKLFF
TRBJ2-1 | TRBV7-9 | few | CASSPTTGGANEQFF
TRBJ1-3 | TRBV12-3/TRBV12-4 | . | CASSPREAVGNTIYF
TRBJ2-1 | TRBV5-4 | . | CASSLGDRVVTNEQFF
TRBJ1-6 | TRBV18 | . | CASSEDNNSPLHF
TRBJ1-2 | TRBV7-9 | few | CASSTLGVYGYTF
TRBJ2-3 | TRBV7-3 | . | CASSPSGLGSDTQYF
TRBJ2-1 | TRBV2 | . | CASSERRDEQFF
TRBJ2-3 | TRBV29-1 | few | CSGAATSGGTQYF
TRBJ1-4 | TRBV14 | few | CASSQLAGNMGKLFF
TRBJ2-5 | TRBV5-1 | few | CASSLDIERETQYF
TRBJ2-3 | TRBV4-2 | many | CASSQELAGTDTQYF
TRBJ2-3 | TRBV20-1 | few | CSARSGGTDTQYF
TRBJ1-1 | TRBV28 | . | CASSLGGADTEAFF
TRBJ1-6 | TRBV25-1 | . | CASSESGKGEGSPLHF
TRBJ2-7 | TRBV9 | . | CAGQSYEQYF
TRBJ1-4 | TRBV4-1 | few | CASSQWGDSGTNEKLFF
TRBJ2-3 | TRBV28 | . | CASSPQGQPWVGGTDTQYF
TRBJ1-5 | TRBV2 | . | CASRGQKIYSNQPQHF
TRBJ2-3 | TRBV18 | few | CASTGLAGTDTQYF
TRBJ2-3 | TRBV11-3 | . | CASSLNLADTQYF
TRBJ1-5 | TRBV5-5 | . | CASTPGQGDQPQHF
TRBJ2-7 | TRBV5-1 | few | CASSSGQGVMSYEQYF
TRBJ1-2 | TRBV5-1 | many | CASSLGDVYGYTF
TRBJ2-5 | TRBV20-1 | . | CSAQLGGGARETQYF
TRBJ1-1 | TRBV12-3/TRBV12-4 | few | CASSKIEFAEAFF
TRBJ1-2 | TRBV4-3 | . | CASSQTAFLRGYTF
TRBJ1-1 | TRBV4-3 | . | CASSQDWANTEAFF
TRBJ1-4 | TRBV9 | . | CASSARHGGATNEKLFF
TRBJ2-5 | TRBV18 | . | CASSPRAEETQYF
TRBJ1-6 | TRBV2 | . | CASSEELRDSPLHF
TRBJ1-2 | TRBV7-2 | . | CASSLAGRGYTF
TRBJ2-3 | TRBV12-3/TRBV12-4 | . | CAGAGGGPSDTQYF
TRBJ2-1 | TRBV6-4 | . | CASSDVMVSEQFF
TRBJ1-2 | TRBV7-2 | . | CASRLTGYGYTF
TRBJ2-7 | TRBV5-1 | . | CASRGDRGNEQYF
TRBJ1-2 | TRBV10-3 | . | CAIGDGYTF
TRBJ2-5 | TRBV5-1 | . | CASSGRSGGHQETQYF
TRBJ2-1 | TRBV10-2 | few | CASSERLAGVNEQFF
TRBJ1-4 | TRBV7-2 | . | CASSLGGLGEKLFF
TRBJ1-5 | TRBV27 | . | CASSLVGQGVQPQHF
TRBJ2-3 | TRBV5-1 | . | CASRLAGFTDTQYF
TRBJ1-2 | TRBV7-9 | . | CASSLGQGLGYGYTF
TRBJ2-1 | TRBV20-1 | few | CSAPVGGRDEQFF
TRBJ2-2 | TRBV5-6 | . | CASSYGQVHRELFF
TRBJ2-5 | TRBV15 | . | CATSRAHREETQYF
TRBJ2-3 | TRBV4-3 | few | CASSQDAGTDTQYF
TRBJ2-1 | TRBV7-9 | . | CASSARNEQIF
TRBJ1-6 | TRBV5-5 | few | CASSFGFDRVMNSPLHF
TRBJ1-1 | TRBV3-1 | . | CASSQGPLDTEAFF
TRBJ2-5 | TRBV20-1 | . | CSASRGEETQYF
TRBJ1-2 | TRBV7-2 | . | CASISGQGFGYTF
TRBJ1-5 | TRBV6-5 | . | CASSYSRDQPQHF
TRBJ1-2 | TRBV4-3 | few | CASSQDGDNLLNYGYTF
TRBJ2-3 | TRBV29-1 | few | CSVEEEGPSTDTQYF
TRBJ2-5 | TRBV7-3 | . | CAVSPGGRGGSETQYF